This T cell receptor (beta chain) was sequenced during a study of identical twins. Each CDR3 protein is one row after TCRdb ran MiXCR on the 5' RACE reads. The data show fewer than 550,000 distinct CDR3 sequences, around 15% seen once. Regarding this clonotype: Its antigen is unknown.

There are 13 residues in the CDR3. V was clipped by 5 bases and J by 2 bases, with 9 bases between them. Germline V gene sequence: CDR1 LGHDT, CDR2 YNNKEL (reference sequence). Study-wide points: Within beta out-of-frame sequences, the excess sharing observed between twins was weaker. The authors drew conclusions from cross-sectional statistical analysis rather than following the same donors. Fewer insertions were carried by abundant cord blood beta clonotypes, but none was seen in memory repertoires.

These data also featured in a second study, about yellow fever vaccine responses in identical twins. Per that study: Reports say the vaccine T cell response in twins looked partly convergent and partly personalized.

The sequencing input was CD4+ T cells sorted from blood. The TCR was taken from a woman in her late teens or twenties in good health. The rearrangement links TRBV3-1 to TRBJ1-1; D gene unclear. The DNA for the CDR3 is TGTGCCAGCAGCTTCCGGGCTAACACTGAAGCTTTCTTT. This gives the protein CASSFRANTEAFF.